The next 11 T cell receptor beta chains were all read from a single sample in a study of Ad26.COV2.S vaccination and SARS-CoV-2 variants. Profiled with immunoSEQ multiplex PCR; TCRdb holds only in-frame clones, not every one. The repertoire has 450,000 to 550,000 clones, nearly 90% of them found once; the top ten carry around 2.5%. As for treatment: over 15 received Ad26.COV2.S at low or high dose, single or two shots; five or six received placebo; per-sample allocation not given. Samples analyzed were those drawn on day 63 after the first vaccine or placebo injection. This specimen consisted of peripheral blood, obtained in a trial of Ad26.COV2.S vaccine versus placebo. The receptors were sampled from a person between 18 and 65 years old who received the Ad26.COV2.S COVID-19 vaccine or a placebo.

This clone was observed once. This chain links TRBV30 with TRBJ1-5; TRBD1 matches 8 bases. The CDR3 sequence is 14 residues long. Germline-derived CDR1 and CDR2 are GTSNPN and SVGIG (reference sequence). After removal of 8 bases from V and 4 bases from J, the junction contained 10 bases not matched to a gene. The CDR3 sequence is CAIGNRGGNQPQHF. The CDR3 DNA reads TGTGCCATAGGAAACAGGGGGGGGAATCAGCCCCAGCATTTT.

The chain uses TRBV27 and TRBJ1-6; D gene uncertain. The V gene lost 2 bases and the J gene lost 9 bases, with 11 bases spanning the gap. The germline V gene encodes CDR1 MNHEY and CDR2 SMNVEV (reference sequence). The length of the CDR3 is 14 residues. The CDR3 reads CASSLRAIFSPLHF. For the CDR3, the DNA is TGTGCCAGCAGTTTAAGGGCTATATTTTCACCCCTCCACTTT.

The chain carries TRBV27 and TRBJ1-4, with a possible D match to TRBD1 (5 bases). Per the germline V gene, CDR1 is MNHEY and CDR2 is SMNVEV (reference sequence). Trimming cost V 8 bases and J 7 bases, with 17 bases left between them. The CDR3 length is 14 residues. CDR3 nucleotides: TGTGCCAGCGGTAACCAGGGTGATGGTGAAAAACTGTTTTTT. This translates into CASGNQGDGEKLFF.

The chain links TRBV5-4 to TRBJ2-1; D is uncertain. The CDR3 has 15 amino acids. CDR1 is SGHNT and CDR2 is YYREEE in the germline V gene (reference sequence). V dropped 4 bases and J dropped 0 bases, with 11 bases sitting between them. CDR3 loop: CASSDLRSSYNEQFF. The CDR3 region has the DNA TGTGCCAGCAGCGATCTACGGAGCTCCTACAATGAGCAGTTCTTC.

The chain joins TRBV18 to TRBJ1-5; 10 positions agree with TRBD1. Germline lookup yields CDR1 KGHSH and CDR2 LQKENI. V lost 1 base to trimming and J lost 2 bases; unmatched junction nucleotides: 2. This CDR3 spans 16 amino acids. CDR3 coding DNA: TGTGCCAGCTCACCACGGGGGACAGGGGGCAATCAGCCCCAGCATTTT. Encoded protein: CASSPRGTGGNQPQHF. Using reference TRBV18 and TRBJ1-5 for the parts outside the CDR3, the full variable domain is NAGVMQNPRHLVRRRGQEARLRCSPMKGHSHVYWYRQLPEEGLKFMVYLQKENIIDESGMPKERFSAEFPKEGPSILRIQQVVRGDSAAYFCASSPRGTGGNQPQHFGDGTRLSIL.

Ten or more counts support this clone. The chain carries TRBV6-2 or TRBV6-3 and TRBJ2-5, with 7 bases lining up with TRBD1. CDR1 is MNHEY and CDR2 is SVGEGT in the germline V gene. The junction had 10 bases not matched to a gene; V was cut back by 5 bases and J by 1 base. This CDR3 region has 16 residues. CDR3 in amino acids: CASSRRPGQIQETQYF. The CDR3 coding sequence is TGTGCCAGCAGTAGGAGACCGGGACAGATCCAAGAGACCCAGTACTTC.

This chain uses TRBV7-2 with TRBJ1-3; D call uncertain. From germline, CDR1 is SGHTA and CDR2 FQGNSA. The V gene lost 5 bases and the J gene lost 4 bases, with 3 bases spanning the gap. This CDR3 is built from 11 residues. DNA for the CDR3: TGTGCCAGCAGCGTAGGAAACACCATATATTTT. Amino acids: CASSVGNTIYF.

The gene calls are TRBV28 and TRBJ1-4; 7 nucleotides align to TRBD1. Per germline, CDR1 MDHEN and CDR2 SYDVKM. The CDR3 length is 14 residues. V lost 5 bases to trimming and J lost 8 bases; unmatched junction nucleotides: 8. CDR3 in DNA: TGTGCCAGCAGTCCGGGACAGATTAAGGAAAAACTGTTTTTT. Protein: CASSPGQIKEKLFF.

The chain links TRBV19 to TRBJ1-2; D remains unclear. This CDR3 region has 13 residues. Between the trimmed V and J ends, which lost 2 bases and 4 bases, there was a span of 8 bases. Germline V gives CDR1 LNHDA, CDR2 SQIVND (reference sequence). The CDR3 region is CASSISSFYGYTF. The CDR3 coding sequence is TGTGCCAGTAGTATATCCAGCTTCTATGGCTACACCTTC.

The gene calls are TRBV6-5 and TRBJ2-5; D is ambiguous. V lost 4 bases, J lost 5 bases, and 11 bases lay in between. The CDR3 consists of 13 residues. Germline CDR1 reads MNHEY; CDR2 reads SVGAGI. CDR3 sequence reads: CASSSPPRETQYF. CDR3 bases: TGTGCCAGCAGTTCCCCGCCCAGGGAGACCCAGTACTTC.

Written as DNA, the CDR3 is TGCAGTGCTAGTACAGGACTAGCGGGGCGGAGTGGTACGCAGTATTTT. It specifies CSASTGLAGRSGTQYF. This sequence joins TRBV20-1 and TRBJ2-3; the match to TRBD2 covers 12 bases. V lost 3 bases, J lost 8 bases, and 12 bases stayed unmatched. This CDR3 region has 16 residues. Germline CDR1 reads DFQATT; CDR2 reads SNEGSKA (reference sequence).